This entry lists 26 T cell receptor beta chains sequenced from one sample in a study of radiotherapy plus CTLA-4 blockade in lung cancer. Repertoires were generated with immunoSEQ multiplex PCR, while TCRdb's copy carries only in-frame clones and drops some. The table lists tens of thousands of clones, over 75% of them singletons, with 7.8% in the top ten. Sequenced material: peripheral blood, taken from a patient treated with radiotherapy plus ipilimumab. Receptors were obtained from a human donor with non-small cell lung cancer whose response to radiotherapy plus ipilimumab could not be evaluated.

V usage is TRBV5-1 and J usage is TRBJ2-3, with D maybe TRBD1 (5 bases). The CDR3 runs to 15 residues. V lost 4 bases and J lost 5, with 17 bases in between. Germline assignment: CDR1 SGHRS and CDR2 YFSETQ. The CDR3 loop is CASSRSQGLGDTQYF. In nucleotides, the CDR3 is TGCGCCAGCAGCCGAAGTCAGGGATTAGGAGATACGCAGTATTTT.

This chain joins TRBV25-1 and TRBJ1-1; no reliable D call. The CDR3 is 12 residues long. CDR1 and CDR2 from the germline V gene are MGHDK and SYGVNS. Trimming removed 5 bases at V and 4 bases at J, with 8 bases between. The CDR3 loop is CASSRRGTEAFF. The CDR3 region has the DNA TGTGCCAGCAGTAGACGGGGCACTGAAGCTTTCTTT.

The chain recombines TRBV27 with TRBJ2-2; no definite D call. The germline V and J ends were trimmed by 6 bases and 3 bases, with 2 bases remaining between them. Germline V lookup: CDR1 MNHEY, CDR2 SMNVEV (reference sequence). The CDR3 totals 11 residues. The CDR3 loop reads CASSYTGELFF. The DNA of the CDR3 is TGTGCCAGCAGCTACACCGGGGAGCTGTTTTTT.

This clone was seen once. V and J are TRBV5-1 and TRBJ2-7, with 8 bases identical to TRBD1. The CDR3 spans 17 residues. CDR1 and CDR2 (germline): SGHRS, YFSETQ. The trim removed 6 bases at V and 1 base at J, leaving 15 bases unmatched. The CDR3: CASTPRLPGTGSYEQYF. CDR3 bases: TGCGCCAGCACACCTCGATTACCCGGGACAGGTTCCTACGAGCAGTACTTC.

The gene calls are TRBV6-1 and TRBJ2-5; TRBD2 matches 9 bases. The DNA end favors TRBJ2-7, so the J call may be wrong. The CDR3 has 15 amino acids. Germline V lookup: CDR1 MNHNS, CDR2 SASEGT. The CDR3 DNA is TGTGCCAGCAGTTCCGGGACTAGCAACTCCTACGAGCAGTACTTC. Encoded protein: CASSSGTSNSYEQYF.

The chain combines TRBV6-5 with TRBJ1-5; D uncertain. The CDR3 contains 13 residues. V shed 4 bases and J shed 4 bases, with 8 bases lying between them. The germline CDR1 and CDR2 sequences are MNHEY and SVGAGI. Here the CDR3 reads CASSLQQNQPQHF. Here the CDR3 DNA reads TGTGCCAGCAGTTTACAGCAAAATCAGCCCCAGCATTTT.

This sequence joins TRBV9 and TRBJ2-1, with a tentative D call TRBD1 (5 bases). This CDR3 has 14 residues. The germline gives CDR1 SGDLS, CDR2 YYNGEE. V was trimmed by 3 bases and J by 6 bases, leaving 13 bases between them. CDR3 sequence: CASSERPRGNEQFF. The CDR3 region has the DNA TGTGCCAGCAGCGAACGACCTAGGGGCAATGAGCAGTTCTTC.

Details on this clone: One end of the junction fails to match germline, which may point to a read error. V usage is TRBV7-2 and J usage is TRBJ2-3; 11 bases are shared with TRBD2. CDR1 is SGHTA, CDR2 FQGNSA, per germline. The CDR3 runs 15 residues. The CDR3 DNA follows: TGTGCCAGCAGCGTAGCGGGGGGGGGCACAGATACGCAGTATTTT. Translation gives CASSVAGGGTDTQYF.

This chain links TRBV28 with TRBJ1-1; maybe TRBD1 (6 bases). The germline V gene has CDR1 MDHEN and CDR2 SYDVKM. The CDR3 length is 11 residues. Trimming took 5 bases from V and 8 from J, leaving 9 bases between them. CDR3 DNA sequence: TGTGCCAGCAGTCTAACAGGGGAAGCTTTCTTT. Protein: CASSLTGEAFF.

The CDR3 loop is CASSPRGGGETEAFF. The CDR3 DNA follows: TGTGCCAGCAGTCCTCGAGGAGGGGGCGAGACTGAAGCTTTCTTT. This chain joins TRBV28 and TRBJ1-1, with 7 bases matching TRBD1. The CDR3 loop spans 15 amino acids. V lost 5 bases to trimming and J lost 5 bases; unmatched junction nucleotides: 11. CDR1 MDHEN and CDR2 SYDVKM come from the germline V gene.

The chain carries TRBV11-2 and TRBJ2-7, with D maybe TRBD2 (5 bases). The CDR3 is 14 residues long. V lost 5 bases, J lost 5 bases, and 16 bases lay in between. Germline V gene data show CDR1 as SGHAT and CDR2 as FQNNGV. Written as DNA, the CDR3 is TGTGCCAGCAGCCTAGTCGGGGTCCGCGACGAGCAGTACTTC. Encoded protein: CASSLVGVRDEQYF.

This rearrangement joins TRBV29-1 to TRBJ2-7; maybe TRBD1 (6 bases). The CDR3 is 13 residues long. V was clipped by 0 bases and J by 6 bases, with 12 bases between them. Looked up from germline, CDR1 is SQVTM and CDR2 is ANQGSEA. In DNA form, the CDR3 reads TGCAGCGTTGAAGAGGGGGACACGAGCGAGCAGTACTTC. It yields the protein CSVEEGDTSEQYF.

The V gene is TRBV7-9, the J gene TRBJ2-5; 8 bases match TRBD2. The assigned J gene may be wrong: the sequence end matches TRBJ2-7 better. Germline lookup yields CDR1 SEHNR and CDR2 FQNEAQ (reference sequence). This CDR3 region has 14 residues. CDR3 in amino acids: CASSLGGGFYEQYF. The DNA for the CDR3 is TGTGCCAGCAGTCTGGGCGGGGGGTTCTACGAGCAGTACTTC.

The chain joins TRBV7-2 to TRBJ1-1; the D is unclear. Germline CDR1 reads SGHTA; CDR2 reads FQGNSA. V dropped 3 bases and J dropped 7 bases, with 9 bases sitting between them. The CDR3 spans 12 residues. The CDR3 bases are TGTGCCAGCAGCTTCTCGCGGGTTGAAGCTTTCTTT. It yields the protein CASSFSRVEAFF.

V is TRBV9 and J is TRBJ2-1; a weak D match, TRBD1 (5 bases). Germline CDR1 reads SGDLS; CDR2 reads YYNGEE. The CDR3 runs to 15 residues. Trimming removed 0 bases from V and 4 bases from J, with 11 bases in between. In nucleotides, the CDR3 is TGTGCCAGCAGCGTAGTAGAACAGGCTTACAATGAGCAGTTCTTC. Its protein product is CASSVVEQAYNEQFF.

The chain combines TRBV10-3 with TRBJ2-3; D gene unclear. This CDR3 spans 15 amino acids. Per germline, CDR1 ENHRY and CDR2 SYGVKD. The V gene lost 6 bases and the J gene lost 0 bases, with 13 bases spanning the gap. DNA of the CDR3: TGTGCCATCAGATACACCCCAGGAAGCACAGATACGCAGTATTTT. This codes for CAIRYTPGSTDTQYF.

This chain uses TRBV11-3 with TRBJ2-7; D is possibly TRBD1 (5 bases). From germline, CDR1 is SGHNT and CDR2 YENEEA. CDR3 length: 14 amino acids. V gave up 4 bases and J gave up 3 bases, with 13 bases separating them. CDR3 sequence (DNA): TGTGCCAGCAGCTCTGGGCAGGGCGGCTACGAGCAGTACTTC. This encodes CASSSGQGGYEQYF.

The chain recombines TRBV7-9 with TRBJ2-3, with D tentatively TRBD2 (7 bases). V gave up 2 bases and J gave up 2 bases, with 14 bases separating them. This CDR3 is 16 amino acids long. CDR1 is SEHNR, CDR2 FQNEAQ, per germline (reference sequence). The CDR3 DNA reads TGTGCCAGCAGCTTAATGGCGGGGGCTACCACAGATACGCAGTATTTT. Its translation: CASSLMAGATTDTQYF.

The gene calls are TRBV10-1 and TRBJ2-2; no clear D. This CDR3 spans 14 amino acids. Germline V CDR1 and CDR2: WNHNN, SYGVQD (reference sequence). V was cut by 6 bases and J by 0 bases, with 8 bases left in between. CDR3 nucleotides: TGCGCCAGCAGAGTTCAGTCGAACACCGGGGAGCTGTTTTTT. Translating it yields CASRVQSNTGELFF.

The chain carries TRBV29-1 and TRBJ1-5; the match to TRBD1 covers 7 bases. Germline V CDR1 and CDR2: SQVTM, ANQGSEA. The V and J ends lost 5 bases and 3 bases, in that order; junction bases with no gene match: 4. This CDR3 is 13 amino acids long. The CDR3 here is CSVRDSNNQPQHF. CDR3 sequence (DNA): TGCAGCGTTAGGGACAGTAACAATCAGCCCCAGCATTTT.

V and J are TRBV9 and TRBJ2-4; a weak D match, TRBD2 (5 bases). Germline CDR1 reads SGDLS; CDR2 reads YYNGEE. Trimming left V 0 bases short and J 3 bases short, with 10 bases between. CDR3 length equals 15 residues. CDR3 amino acids: CASSVEEAGKNIQYF. The CDR3 coding sequence is TGTGCCAGCAGCGTAGAGGAGGCCGGCAAAAACATTCAGTACTTC.

The V call is TRBV11-2, the J call TRBJ1-6, with a possible D match to TRBD1 (5 bases). There are 15 residues in the CDR3. In germline, CDR1 is SGHAT, CDR2 FQNNGV. Trimming took off 7 bases at V and 7 bases at J, with 17 bases between the two ends. CDR3 sequence: CASTFEGRGNSPLHF. The DNA of the CDR3 is TGTGCCAGCACCTTCGAGGGGCGGGGGAATTCACCCCTCCACTTT.

The rearrangement links TRBV5-4 to TRBJ2-5, with 10 bases matching TRBD1. The better agreement between TRBJ2-7 and the DNA end casts doubt on the J call. Germline assignment: CDR1 SGHNT and CDR2 YYREEE (reference sequence). CDR3 size: 17 residues. The CDR3 spells CASSLGGQGPLSYEQYF. As DNA, the CDR3 is TGTGCCAGCAGCTTGGGGGGACAGGGGCCGCTATCCTACGAGCAGTACTTC.

The V gene is TRBV7-2, the J gene TRBJ2-3; the match to TRBD2 covers 7 bases. Germline V gene data show CDR1 as SGHTA and CDR2 as FQGNSA. The CDR3 runs 15 residues. The junction had 6 bases not matched to a gene; V was cut back by 2 bases and J by 4 bases. CDR3 bases: TGTGCCAGCAGCTTAATGCGGGGGAAGGCAGATACGCAGTATTTT. This sequence encodes CASSLMRGKADTQYF.

The V gene is TRBV7-2, the J gene TRBJ2-1; 8 nucleotides align to TRBD2. V lost 5 bases, J lost 5 bases, and 14 bases stayed unmatched. The CDR3 is made up of 17 amino acids. Germline CDR1 is SGHTA and CDR2 is FQGNSA. Here the CDR3 DNA reads TGTGCCAGCAGCCAAAGAGGGGCGGTAGCGGGGAACAATGAGCAGTTCTTC. Amino acid sequence: CASSQRGAVAGNNEQFF.

In regard to this clone: One junction end does not reproduce the germline sequence, and a read error may be involved. The gene calls are TRBV30 and TRBJ1-1; 7 nucleotides align to TRBD1. Germline CDR1 is GTSNPN and CDR2 is SVGIG (reference sequence). This CDR3 has 15 amino acids. The CDR3 is CAWRVSGGLKTEAFF. DNA of the CDR3: TGTGCCTGGAGAGTGTCAGGGGGATTGAAAACTGAAGCTTTCTTT.